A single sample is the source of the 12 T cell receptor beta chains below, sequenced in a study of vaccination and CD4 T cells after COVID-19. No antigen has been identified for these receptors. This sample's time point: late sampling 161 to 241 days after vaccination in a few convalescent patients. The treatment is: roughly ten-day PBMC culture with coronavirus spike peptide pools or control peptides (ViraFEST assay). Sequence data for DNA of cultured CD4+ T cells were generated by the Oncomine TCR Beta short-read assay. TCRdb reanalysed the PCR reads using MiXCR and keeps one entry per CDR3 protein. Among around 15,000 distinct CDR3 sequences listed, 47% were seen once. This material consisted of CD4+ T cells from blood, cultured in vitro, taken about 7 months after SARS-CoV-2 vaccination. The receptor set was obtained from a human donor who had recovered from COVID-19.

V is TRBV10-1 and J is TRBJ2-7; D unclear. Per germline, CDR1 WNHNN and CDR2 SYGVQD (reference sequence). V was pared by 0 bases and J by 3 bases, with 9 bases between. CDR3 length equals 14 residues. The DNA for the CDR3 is TGCGCCAGCAGTGAGTCGAGTGAAAACTACGAGCAGTACTTC. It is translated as CASSESSENYEQYF.

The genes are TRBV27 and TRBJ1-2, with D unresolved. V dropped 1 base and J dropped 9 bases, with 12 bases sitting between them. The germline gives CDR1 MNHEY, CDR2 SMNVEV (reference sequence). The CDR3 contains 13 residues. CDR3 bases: TGTGCCAGCAGTTTATTGGACGGAGGCAGCTACACCTTC. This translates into CASSLLDGGSYTF.

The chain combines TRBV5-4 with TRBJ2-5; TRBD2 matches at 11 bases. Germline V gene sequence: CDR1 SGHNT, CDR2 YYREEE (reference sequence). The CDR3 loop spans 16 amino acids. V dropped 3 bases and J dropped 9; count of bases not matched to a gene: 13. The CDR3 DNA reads TGTGCCAGCAGCTCTGGGACTAGCGGCCCCCGGAGGGCCCAGTACTTC. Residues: CASSSGTSGPRRAQYF.

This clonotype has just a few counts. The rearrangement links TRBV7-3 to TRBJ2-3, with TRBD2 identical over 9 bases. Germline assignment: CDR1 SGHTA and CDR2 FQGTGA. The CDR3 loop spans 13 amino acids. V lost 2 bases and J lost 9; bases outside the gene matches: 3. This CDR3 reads CASSLGTSGTQYF. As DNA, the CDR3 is TGTGCCAGCAGCTTAGGAACTAGCGGGACGCAGTATTTT.

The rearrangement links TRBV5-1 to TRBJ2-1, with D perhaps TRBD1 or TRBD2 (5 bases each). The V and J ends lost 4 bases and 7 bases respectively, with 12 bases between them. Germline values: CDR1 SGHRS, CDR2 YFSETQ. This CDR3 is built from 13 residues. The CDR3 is CASSVLGGNEQFF. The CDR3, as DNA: TGCGCCAGCAGCGTACTTGGGGGTAATGAGCAGTTCTTC.

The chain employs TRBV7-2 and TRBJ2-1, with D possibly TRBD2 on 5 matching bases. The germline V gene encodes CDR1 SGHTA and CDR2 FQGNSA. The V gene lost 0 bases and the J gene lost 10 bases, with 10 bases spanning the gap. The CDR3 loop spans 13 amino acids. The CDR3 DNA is TGTGCCAGCAGCTTAGCGAACGGGGTCGAGCAGTTCTTC. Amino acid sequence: CASSLANGVEQFF.

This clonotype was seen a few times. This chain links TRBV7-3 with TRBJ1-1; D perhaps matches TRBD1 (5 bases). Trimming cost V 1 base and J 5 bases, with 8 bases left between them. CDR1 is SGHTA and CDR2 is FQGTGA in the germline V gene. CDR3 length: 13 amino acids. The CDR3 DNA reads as TGTGCCAGCAGCTTAAGTGGGGGGACTGAAGCTTTCTTT. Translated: CASSLSGGTEAFF.

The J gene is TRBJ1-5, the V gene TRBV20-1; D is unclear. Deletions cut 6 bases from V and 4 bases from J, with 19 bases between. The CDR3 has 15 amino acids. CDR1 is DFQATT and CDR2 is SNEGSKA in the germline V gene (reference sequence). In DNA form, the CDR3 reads TGCAGTGCCATAACGAACGGGCTACGAAATCAGCCCCAGCATTTT. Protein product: CSAITNGLRNQPQHF.

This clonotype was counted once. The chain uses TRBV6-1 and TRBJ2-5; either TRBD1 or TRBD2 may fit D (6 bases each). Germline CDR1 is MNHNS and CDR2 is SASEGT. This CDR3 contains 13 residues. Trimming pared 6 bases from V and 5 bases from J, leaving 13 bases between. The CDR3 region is CASSGSGAETQYF. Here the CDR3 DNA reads TGTGCCAGCAGCGGATCGGGGGCGGAGACCCAGTACTTC.

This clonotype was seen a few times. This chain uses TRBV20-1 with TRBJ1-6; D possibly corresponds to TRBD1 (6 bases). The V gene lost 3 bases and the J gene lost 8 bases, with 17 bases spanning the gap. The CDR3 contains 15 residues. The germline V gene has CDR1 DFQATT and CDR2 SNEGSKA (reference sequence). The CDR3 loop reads CSASSRGRGYSPLHF. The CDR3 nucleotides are TGCAGTGCTAGTAGCAGGGGACGAGGGTATTCACCCCTCCACTTT.

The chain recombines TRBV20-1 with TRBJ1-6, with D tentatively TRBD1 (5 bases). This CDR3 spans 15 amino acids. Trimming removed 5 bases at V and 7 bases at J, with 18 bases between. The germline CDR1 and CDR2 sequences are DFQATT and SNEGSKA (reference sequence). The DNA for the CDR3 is TGCAGTGCTGTACGGACTGGGACGACAAATTCACCCCTCCACTTT. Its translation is CSAVRTGTTNSPLHF.

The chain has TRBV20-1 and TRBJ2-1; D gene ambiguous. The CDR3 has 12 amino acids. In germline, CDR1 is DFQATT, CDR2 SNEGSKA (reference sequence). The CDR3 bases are TGCAGCGCCGACCGCTCCTACAATGAGCAGTTCTTC. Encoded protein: CSADRSYNEQFF.